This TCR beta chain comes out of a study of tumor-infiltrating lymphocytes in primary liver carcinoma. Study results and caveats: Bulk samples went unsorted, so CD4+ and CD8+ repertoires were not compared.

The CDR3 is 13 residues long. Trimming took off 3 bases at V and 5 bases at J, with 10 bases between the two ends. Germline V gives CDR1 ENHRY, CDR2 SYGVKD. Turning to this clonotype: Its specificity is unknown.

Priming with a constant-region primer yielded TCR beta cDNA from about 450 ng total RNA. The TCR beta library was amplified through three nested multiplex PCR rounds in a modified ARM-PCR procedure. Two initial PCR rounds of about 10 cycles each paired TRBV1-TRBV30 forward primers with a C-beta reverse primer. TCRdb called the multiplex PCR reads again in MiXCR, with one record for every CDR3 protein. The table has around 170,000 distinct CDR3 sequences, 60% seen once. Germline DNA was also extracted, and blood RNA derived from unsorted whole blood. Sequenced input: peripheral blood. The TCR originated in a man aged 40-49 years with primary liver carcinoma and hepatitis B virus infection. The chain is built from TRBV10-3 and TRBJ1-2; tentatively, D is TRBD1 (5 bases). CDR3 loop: CAISEDKGYGYTF. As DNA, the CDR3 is TGTGCCATCAGTGAAGACAAGGGGTATGGCTACACCTTC.